The 9 T cell receptor beta chains below all came from one sample that was sequenced in a study of blood T cell repertoires in COVID-19. Sequencing used immunoSEQ multiplex PCR; TCRdb keeps in-frame clones, though not all of them. The sample lists 180,000 or so clones, roughly 87% occurring once. The sequenced sample was PBMCs or T cells enriched from blood (not recorded which). These receptors originate from a man aged 45 to 65 who had recovered from COVID-19.

This chain connects TRBV3-1 (or the pseudogene TRBV3-2) to TRBJ1-1; D not certain. This CDR3 spans 14 amino acids. Between the trimmed V and J ends, which lost 4 bases and 1 base, there was a span of 10 bases. Germline V gene data show CDR1 as LGHDT and CDR2 as YNNKEL (reference sequence). In nucleotides, the CDR3 is TGTGCCAGCAGCCGGCTCCAATCGAACACTGAAGCTTTCTTT. As protein: CASSRLQSNTEAFF.

The chain links TRBV7-3 to TRBJ2-2; D might be TRBD2 (6 bases). Trimming removed 3 bases at V and 0 bases at J, with 11 bases between. In germline, CDR1 is SGHTA, CDR2 FQGTGA. This CDR3 is built from 16 residues. Written as DNA, the CDR3 is TGTGCCAGCAGCTTCATCGGGACTTCGAACACCGGGGAGCTGTTTTTT. Translating gives CASSFIGTSNTGELFF.

The chain recombines TRBV2 with TRBJ2-5; D remains unclear. This CDR3 is 10 amino acids long. V lost 5 bases to trimming and J lost 6 bases, with 4 bases between them. Germline V gives CDR1 SNHLY, CDR2 FYNNEI. The CDR3 sequence is CASSQKTQYF. DNA of the CDR3: TGTGCCAGCAGTCAAAAGACCCAGTACTTC. Full variable domain (missing parts from reference TRBV2 and TRBJ2-5): EPEVTQTPSHQVTQMGQEVILRCVPISNHLYFYWYRQILGQKVEFLVSFYNNEISEKSEIFDDQFSVERPDGSNFTLKIRSTKLEDSAMYFCASSQKTQYFGPGTRLLVL.

The chain recombines TRBV15 with TRBJ1-4; D is possibly TRBD1 (5 bases). CDR1 and CDR2 from the germline V gene are LNHNV and YYDKDF (reference sequence). This CDR3 has 14 amino acids. V was trimmed by 1 base and J by 8 bases, leaving 11 bases between them. CDR3 in DNA: TGTGCCACCAGCAGAGGAGGGGAGGTCGAAAAACTGTTTTTT. Translation: CATSRGGEVEKLFF.

CDR3 sequence (DNA): TGTGCCAGCAGCTCTGGACAGGGGGCTCGGAGCAATCAGCCCCAGCATTTT. Its translation: CASSSGQGARSNQPQHF. The V and J genes are TRBV5-5 and TRBJ1-5; TRBD1 agrees at 11 bases. The CDR3 runs 17 residues. Germline-derived CDR1 and CDR2 are SGHKS and YYEKEE (reference sequence). The junction had 6 bases not matched to a gene; V was cut back by 3 bases and J by 1 base.

This clone has just a few counts. The rearrangement links TRBV5-5 to TRBJ1-5; D unresolved. The V end lost 2 bases, the J end lost 4 bases, and 13 bases lay between the germline ends. CDR3 length: 15 amino acids. The V gene's germline CDR1 is SGHKS and CDR2 YYEKEE (reference sequence). Written as DNA, the CDR3 is TGTGCCAGCAGCTTCGCGGGCCAGTTAAATCAGCCCCAGCATTTT. It is translated as CASSFAGQLNQPQHF.

V and J are TRBV28 and TRBJ1-4, with TRBD1 identical over 10 bases. Germline V lookup: CDR1 MDHEN, CDR2 SYDVKM. The CDR3 contains 15 residues. The V segment lost 6 bases and the J segment 9 bases; nucleotides outside the gene matches: 10. The CDR3 DNA reads as TGTGCCAGCAGGCCAAGGGACAGGGGCCGCCAAAAACTGTTTTTT. Translation gives CASRPRDRGRQKLFF.

This chain connects TRBV3-1 (or the pseudogene TRBV3-2) to TRBJ2-1, with 8 nucleotides matching TRBD2. Germline CDR1 LGHDT, CDR2 YNNKEL (reference sequence). The CDR3 contains 16 residues. The junction had 6 bases not matched to a gene; V was cut back by 1 base and J by 4 bases. The CDR3 sequence: CASSQVRGGRYNEQFF. The CDR3 bases are TGTGCCAGCAGCCAAGTTCGGGGGGGGAGATACAATGAGCAGTTCTTC.

The V and J genes are TRBV27 and TRBJ2-7; TRBD1 might be the D (5 bases). Trimming cost V 5 bases and J 0 bases, with 11 bases left between them. Germline V gene sequence: CDR1 MNHEY, CDR2 SMNVEV (reference sequence). This CDR3 has 14 residues. The CDR3 spells CASSLQGHSYEQYF. The CDR3, as DNA: TGTGCCAGCAGTCTCCAGGGTCACTCCTACGAGCAGTACTTC.